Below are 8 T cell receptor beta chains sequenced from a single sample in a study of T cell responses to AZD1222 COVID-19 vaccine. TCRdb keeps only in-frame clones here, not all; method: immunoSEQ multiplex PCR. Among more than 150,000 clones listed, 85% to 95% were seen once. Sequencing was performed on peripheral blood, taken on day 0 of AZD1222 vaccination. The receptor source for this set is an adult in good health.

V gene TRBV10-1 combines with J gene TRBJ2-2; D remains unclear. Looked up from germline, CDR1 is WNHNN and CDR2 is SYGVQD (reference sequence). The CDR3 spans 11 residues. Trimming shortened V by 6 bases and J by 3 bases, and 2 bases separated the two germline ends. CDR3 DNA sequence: TGCGCCAGCAGAGACACCGGGGAGCTGTTTTTT. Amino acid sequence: CASRDTGELFF.

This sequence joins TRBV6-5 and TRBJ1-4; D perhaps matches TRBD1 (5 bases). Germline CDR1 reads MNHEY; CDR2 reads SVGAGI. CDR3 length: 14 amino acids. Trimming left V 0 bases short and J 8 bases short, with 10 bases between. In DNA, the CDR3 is TGTGCCAGCAGTTACTCGGGACGGGTGGAAAAACTGTTTTTT. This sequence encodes CASSYSGRVEKLFF.

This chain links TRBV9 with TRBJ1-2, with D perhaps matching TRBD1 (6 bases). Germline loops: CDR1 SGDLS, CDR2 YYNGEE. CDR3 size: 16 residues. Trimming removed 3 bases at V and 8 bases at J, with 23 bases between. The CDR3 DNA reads TGTGCCAGCAGCGCCAACCCGGACAGCCCTATGCTGGGCTACACCTTC. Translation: CASSANPDSPMLGYTF.

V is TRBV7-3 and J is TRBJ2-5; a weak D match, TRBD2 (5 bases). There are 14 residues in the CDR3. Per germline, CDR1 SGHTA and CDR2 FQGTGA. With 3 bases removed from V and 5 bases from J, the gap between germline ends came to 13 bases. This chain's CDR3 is CASSFAGGRETQYF. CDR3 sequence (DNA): TGTGCCAGCAGCTTTGCGGGCGGCCGGGAGACCCAGTACTTC.

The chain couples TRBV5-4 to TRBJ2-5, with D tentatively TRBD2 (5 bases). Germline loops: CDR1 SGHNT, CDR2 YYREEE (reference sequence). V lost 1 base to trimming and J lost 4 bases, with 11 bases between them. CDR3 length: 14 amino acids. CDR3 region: CASSLISGIETQYF. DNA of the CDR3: TGTGCCAGCAGCTTGATCTCGGGAATAGAGACCCAGTACTTC. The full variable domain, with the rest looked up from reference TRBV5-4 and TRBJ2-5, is ETGVTQSPTHLIKTRGQQVTLRCSSQSGHNTVSWYQQALGQGPQFIFQYYREEENGRGNFPPRFSGLQFPNYSSELNVNALELDDSALYLCASSLISGIETQYFGPGTRLLVL.

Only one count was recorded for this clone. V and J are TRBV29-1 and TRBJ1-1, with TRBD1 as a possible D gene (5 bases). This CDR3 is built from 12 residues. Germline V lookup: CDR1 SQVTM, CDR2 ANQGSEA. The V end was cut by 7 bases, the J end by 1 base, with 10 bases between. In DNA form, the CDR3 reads TGCAGCGCAGGACATAGGAACACTGAAGCTTTCTTT. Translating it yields CSAGHRNTEAFF.

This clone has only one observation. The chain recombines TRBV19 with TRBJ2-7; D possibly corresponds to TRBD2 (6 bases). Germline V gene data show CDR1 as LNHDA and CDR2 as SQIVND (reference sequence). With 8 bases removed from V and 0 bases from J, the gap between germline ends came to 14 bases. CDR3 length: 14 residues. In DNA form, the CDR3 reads TGTGCCAGTTCACAGGTGGGAGGCTCCTACGAGCAGTACTTC. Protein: CASSQVGGSYEQYF.

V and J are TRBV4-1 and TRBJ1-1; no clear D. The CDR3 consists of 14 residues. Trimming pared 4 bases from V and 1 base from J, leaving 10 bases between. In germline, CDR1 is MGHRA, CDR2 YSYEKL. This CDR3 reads CASSRPSTNTEAFF. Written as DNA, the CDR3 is TGCGCCAGCAGCCGCCCTAGTACGAACACTGAAGCTTTCTTT.